The 3 T cell receptor beta chains below were found in one sample sequenced in a study of blood T cell repertoires in COVID-19. Measured with immunoSEQ multiplex PCR; TCRdb has only the in-frame clones, and not every one. The data contain 330,000 or so clones, approximately 88% of them seen just once; the ten biggest clones take up roughly 9.9%. What was sequenced was peripheral blood. The receptors derive from a man aged 30 to 39 with COVID-19, enrolled during active disease.

The genes are TRBV10-3 and TRBJ2-3; 10 bases fit TRBD2. Germline V gene lookup returns CDR1 ENHRY and CDR2 SYGVKD. This CDR3 region has 15 residues. With V trimmed by 5 bases and J by 1 base, 3 bases remained unmatched. CDR3 amino acids: CAISTLAGGTDTQYF. CDR3 nucleotides: TGTGCCATCAGTACGCTAGCGGGAGGCACAGATACGCAGTATTTT.

The rearrangement uses TRBV6-2 or TRBV6-3 and TRBJ1-5; weak D call: TRBD1 (6 bases). Germline values: CDR1 MNHEY, CDR2 SVGEGT. V was pared by 2 bases and J by 4 bases, with 15 bases between. The CDR3 runs 16 residues. This CDR3 reads CASSYLSRGENQPQHF. CDR3 in DNA: TGTGCCAGCAGTTACCTGTCCAGGGGCGAAAATCAGCCCCAGCATTTT.

DNA for the CDR3: TGTGCTAGTGGTTTGGGGCGGGGGGACTCCTCCTACAATGAGCAGTTCTTC. Translated, it gives CASGLGRGDSSYNEQFF. J is TRBJ2-1 and V is TRBV12-5, with 8 nucleotides matching TRBD2. The germline V gene has CDR1 LGHNT and CDR2 FRNRAP. The V segment lost 1 base and the J segment 0 bases; nucleotides outside the gene matches: 5. This CDR3 contains 17 residues.